Following are 23 T cell receptor beta chains from one sample sequenced in a study of T cells in Graves' hyperthyroidism and ophthalmopathy. Amplification of TCR beta CDR3 regions was performed using RNA transcripts as template. An initial round of RT-PCR targeting the TCR CDR3 relied on the HTBI primer set. A single record per CDR3 protein comes from TCRdb applying MiXCR to the multiplex PCR reads. The sample contains a few hundred thousand distinct CDR3 sequences, approximately 15% of which appear only once. The specimen was blood. These receptors all come from a woman aged 18-29 years with Graves' hyperthyroidism.

The V call is TRBV7-6, the J call TRBJ1-4; D gene unclear. Germline V gene sequence: CDR1 SGHVS, CDR2 FNYEAQ. Trimming removed 4 bases at V and 8 bases at J, with 11 bases between. The CDR3 extends over 13 amino acids. The CDR3 DNA sequence: TGTGCCAGCAGCTACAAAAGGGCCGAAAAACTGTTTTTT. Translated, it gives CASSYKRAEKLFF.

This clonotype was observed a few times. CDR3 sequence (DNA): TGTGCCAGCAGGTCTCCGGGACAGTCTAATTCACCCCTCCACTTT. Translating it yields CASRSPGQSNSPLHF. The chain carries TRBV6-1 and TRBJ1-6, with 7 bases lining up with TRBD1. The V and J ends lost 6 bases and 6 bases, in that order; junction bases with no gene match: 8. CDR3 length equals 15 residues. Germline V CDR1 and CDR2: MNHNS, SASEGT.

This clonotype has a count of ten or more. The gene calls are TRBV2 and TRBJ2-7, with 9 nucleotides matching TRBD1. This CDR3 comprises 14 residues. Germline CDR1 reads SNHLY; CDR2 reads FYNNEI. V was pared by 5 bases and J by 7 bases, with 9 bases of the junction left unmatched. The CDR3 DNA reads TGTGCCAGCAGTACCCGGGACAGGGTGGGTGAGCAGTACTTC. Protein: CASSTRDRVGEQYF.

The chain is built from TRBV5-6 and TRBJ1-3; tentative D call: TRBD1 (6 bases). There are 16 residues in the CDR3. Germline V gene lookup returns CDR1 SGHDT and CDR2 YYEEEE. V was cut by 4 bases and J by 2 bases, with 16 bases left in between. The CDR3 coding sequence is TGTGCCAGCAGCACCCGGGGACACTACCCTGGAAACACCATATATTTT. Protein product: CASSTRGHYPGNTIYF. Combining the CDR3 with reference TRBV5-6 and TRBJ1-3 gives the whole variable domain DAGVTQSPTHLIKTRGQQVTLRCSPKSGHDTVSWYQQALGQGPQFIFQYYEEEERQRGNFPDRFSGHQFPNYSSELNVNALLLGDSALYLCASSTRGHYPGNTIYFGEGSWLTVV.

This clonotype was recorded many times. V and J are TRBV2 and TRBJ1-1; D is unresolved. V lost 7 bases, J lost 1 base, and 10 bases lay in between. The CDR3 loop spans 13 amino acids. CDR1 and CDR2 from the germline V gene are SNHLY and FYNNEI. CDR3 region: CASIDSANTEAFF. The CDR3 DNA reads as TGTGCCAGCATAGACTCCGCGAACACTGAAGCTTTCTTT.

This clonotype was recorded at least ten times. The chain recombines TRBV20-1 with TRBJ2-5, with 7 nucleotides matching TRBD1. With V trimmed by 5 bases and J by 3 bases, 6 bases remained unmatched. In germline, CDR1 is DFQATT, CDR2 SNEGSKA (reference sequence). The CDR3 contains 13 residues. The CDR3 loop is CSAGPGTEETQYF. The CDR3 DNA sequence: TGCAGTGCTGGCCCCGGGACAGAAGAGACCCAGTACTTC.

This chain uses TRBV9 with TRBJ2-3, with 10 bases lining up with TRBD2. V shed 3 bases, J shed 3 bases, and the junction held 10 bases outside the gene matches. Looked up from germline, CDR1 is SGDLS and CDR2 is YYNGEE. The CDR3 sequence is 17 residues long. CDR3 bases: TGTGCCAGCAGCGGGTCTAGCGGGAGTATTTGGACAGATACGCAGTATTTT. As protein: CASSGSSGSIWTDTQYF.

This clonotype was detected many times. The genes are TRBV27 and TRBJ1-5; no reliable D call. This CDR3 has 14 amino acids. Between the trimmed V and J ends, which lost 6 bases and 7 bases, there was a span of 16 bases. Germline V gives CDR1 MNHEY, CDR2 SMNVEV (reference sequence). The CDR3 DNA reads TGTGCCAGCAGCGTTTATGGTGGAGGGCAGCCCCAGCATTTT. Its translation is CASSVYGGGQPQHF.

There are a few counts of this clonotype. The V and J genes are TRBV5-1 and TRBJ2-3; D is perhaps TRBD1 (5 bases). Looked up from germline, CDR1 is SGHRS and CDR2 is YFSETQ. The V gene lost 1 base and the J gene lost 0 bases, with 9 bases spanning the gap. The CDR3 totals 15 residues. The CDR3 sequence is CASSLWGSSTDTQYF. The CDR3, as DNA: TGCGCCAGCAGCTTGTGGGGCTCTAGCACAGATACGCAGTATTTT.

Details on this clonotype: One end of the junction is discordant with germline, which a read error may explain. The chain has TRBV28 and TRBJ1-1, with a weak D call TRBD1 (5 bases). The CDR3 is 16 amino acids. The germline gives CDR1 MDHEN, CDR2 SYDVKM. CDR3: CASSLPGLPMNAEAFF. In DNA, the CDR3 is TGTGCCAGCAGTCTCCCGGGACTGCCCATGAACGCTGAAGCTTTCTTT.

This clonotype was seen at least ten times. The CDR3 nucleotides read TGTGCCAGCAGGGGGAACTGGGGATTATACGCGTACCGCGATGAGCAGTTCTTC. Its translation: CASRGNWGLYAYRDEQFF. The chain has TRBV27 and TRBJ2-1; no firm D call. Trimming cost V 6 bases and J 8 bases, with 29 bases left between them. From germline, CDR1 is MNHEY and CDR2 SMNVEV (reference sequence). The CDR3 totals 18 residues.

This clonotype was counted a few times. This rearrangement joins TRBV10-1 to TRBJ2-7; D unresolved. Trimming left V 5 bases short and J 9 bases short, with 14 bases between. The germline CDR1 and CDR2 sequences are WNHNN and SYGVQD (reference sequence). The CDR3 covers 12 residues. Here the CDR3 DNA reads TGCGCCAGCAGTACCGGGCTCCTGAGGCAGTACTTC. The encoded protein is CASSTGLLRQYF.

As for this clonotype: A read error may be the cause here, since a much bigger clone is one base away. The chain couples TRBV6-2 or TRBV6-3 to TRBJ2-2; weak D call: TRBD1 (5 bases). Trimming removed 5 bases at V and 6 bases at J, with 13 bases between. The length of the CDR3 is 14 residues. Germline V gene lookup returns CDR1 MNHEY and CDR2 SVGEGT. CDR3 nucleotide sequence: TGTGCCAGCAGTCTCAGGGTTGTCGCCGGGGAGCTGTTTTTT. Encoded protein: CASSLRVVAGELFF.

The chain links TRBV4-2 to TRBJ2-2, with TRBD2 matching over 9 bases. This CDR3 spans 17 amino acids. The germline V gene encodes CDR1 LGHNA and CDR2 YNFKEQ. V gave up 5 bases and J gave up 2 bases; unmatched junction bases: 9. CDR3 loop: CASSFPPGLANTGELFF. CDR3 coding DNA: TGTGCCAGCAGCTTTCCACCGGGACTAGCTAACACCGGGGAGCTGTTTTTT.

Comments on this clonotype: Because the CDR3 is missing its conserved closing phenylalanine or tryptophan, this is likely a read error. The chain is built from TRBV5-1 and TRBJ2-7; D gene uncertain. Trimming stripped 7 bases from V and 1 base from J, with 12 bases between. Germline V CDR1 and CDR2: SGHRS, YFSETQ. The CDR3 covers 13 residues. The CDR3 nucleotides are TGCGCCAGCCGCCCGGGCAGGTCCTACGAGCAGTACCTC. Residues: CASRPGRSYEQYL.

The chain has TRBV27 and TRBJ2-1, with 8 bases aligning to TRBD1. This CDR3 contains 15 residues. After removal of 10 bases from V and 4 bases from J, the junction contained 12 bases not matched to a gene. CDR1 and CDR2 (germline): MNHEY, SMNVEV (reference sequence). Written as DNA, the CDR3 is TGTGCCACCCGCGACAGGGGATCCCTTTACAATGAGCAGTTCTTC. Residues: CATRDRGSLYNEQFF.

This clonotype was seen a few times. The genes are TRBV9 and TRBJ2-5; TRBD1 agrees at 9 bases. With 3 bases clipped from V and 5 bases from J, the junction kept 8 bases outside the gene matches. Germline loops: CDR1 SGDLS, CDR2 YYNGEE. This CDR3 is built from 15 residues. The DNA for the CDR3 is TGTGCCAGCAGCGGAATGACAGGGGGTAGGGAGACCCAGTACTTC. Protein: CASSGMTGGRETQYF.

This chain uses TRBV19 with TRBJ1-2, with D unresolved. V was cut by 3 bases and J by 4 bases, with 15 bases left in between. The germline CDR1 and CDR2 sequences are LNHDA and SQIVND (reference sequence). This CDR3 region has 15 residues. The CDR3 coding sequence is TGTGCCAGTAGTATTGGCTCCCGTGGTTCCTATGGCTACACCTTC. Translated, it gives CASSIGSRGSYGYTF.

This clonotype appeared many times. J is TRBJ1-4 and V is TRBV12-3 or TRBV12-4, with D perhaps matching TRBD1 (6 bases). The V end was cut by 6 bases, the J end by 7 bases, with 15 bases between. The CDR3 is made up of 14 amino acids. CDR3 in amino acids: CASRPGHLGEKLFF. CDR3 sequence (DNA): TGTGCCAGCAGACCGGGACACCTTGGTGAAAAACTGTTTTTT.

There are many counts of this clonotype. The CDR3 nucleotides are TGTGCCAGCAGCTTTGGGGGGATCACTGAAGCTTTCTTT. This gives the protein CASSFGGITEAFF. The chain recombines TRBV7-8 with TRBJ1-1; D is possibly TRBD1 (5 bases). V lost 3 bases and J 4 bases, leaving 9 bases between the germline ends. CDR3 length equals 13 residues. In germline, CDR1 is SGHVS, CDR2 FQNEAQ.

This clonotype was picked up a small number of times. The chain uses TRBV5-1 and TRBJ2-2, with a weak D call TRBD2 (6 bases). Trimming took 3 bases from V and 4 from J, leaving 13 bases between them. Germline V lookup: CDR1 SGHRS, CDR2 YFSETQ. The CDR3 runs 15 residues. CDR3 DNA: TGCGCCAGCAGCTCGGGACTCACGAGCACCGGGGAGCTGTTTTTT. It encodes CASSSGLTSTGELFF.

At least ten counts were recorded for this clonotype. V gene TRBV6-1 combines with J gene TRBJ2-2; D is possibly TRBD1 or TRBD2 (5 bases each). V lost 4 bases, J lost 3 bases, and 9 bases lay in between. Per the germline V gene, CDR1 is MNHNS and CDR2 is SASEGT. This CDR3 contains 14 residues. The CDR3 region is CASSGDGHTGELFF. The CDR3 DNA reads TGTGCCAGCAGTGGGGACGGACACACCGGGGAGCTGTTTTTT.

The genes are TRBV7-2 and TRBJ1-2; maybe TRBD1 (5 bases). V was clipped by 1 base and J by 2 bases, with 8 bases between them. This CDR3 spans 14 amino acids. The V gene's germline CDR1 is SGHTA and CDR2 FQGNSA. The CDR3 nucleotides read TGTGCCAGCAGCTTAGAGGGGTCAAACTATGGCTACACCTTC. This sequence encodes CASSLEGSNYGYTF. Full variable domain (missing parts from reference TRBV7-2 and TRBJ1-2): GAGVSQSPSNKVTEKGKDVELRCDPISGHTALYWYRQSLGQGLEFLIYFQGNSAPDKSGLPSDRFSAERTGGSVSTLTIQRTQQEDSAVYLCASSLEGSNYGYTFGSGTRLTVV.